The rows below give T cell receptor beta chains drawn from one sample of a study of T-cell reconstitution after alpha-beta-depleted transplantation in children. MiXCR, applied by TCRdb to the PCR reads, yields one record per CDR3 protein. Among some 200,000 distinct CDR3 sequences, roughly 6.5% were seen once, and the ten largest hold just over 4.5%. This specimen consisted of PBMCs, obtained before TCRalphabeta/CD19-depleted stem cell transplant. All receptors come from a girl under three years old with combined immunodeficiency, due to receive a stem cell transplant. CDR3s include the opening cysteine and the closing phenylalanine or tryptophan. Each record gives: CDR3 length, V gene, clone size, J gene, D gene, CDR3 protein, CDR3 DNA. D genes are given only for firm matches. Only part of the rows carry a size: once, few, many, or a class if the clone is expanded.

14	TRBV29-1	many	TRBJ1-1	NA	CSVDQDGWGTEAFF	TGCAGCGTTGATCAAGACGGATGGGGTACTGAAGCTTTCTTT
16	TRBV5-1	many	TRBJ2-2	NA	CASSLTRRGGTGELFF	TGCGCCAGCAGCCTGACTCGCCGGGGAGGCACCGGGGAGCTGTTTTTT
12	TRBV28	many	TRBJ2-3	NA	CASRYSTDTQYF	TGTGCCAGCAGATATAGCACAGATACGCAGTATTTT
15	TRBV7-9	NA	TRBJ2-1	NA	CASSSPGPRGNEQFF	TGTGCCAGCAGCTCTCCGGGTCCAAGAGGAAATGAGCAGTTCTTC
15	TRBV15	many	TRBJ2-7	NA	CATSRDSGVSYEQYF	TGTGCCACCAGCAGAGATTCGGGAGTGTCCTACGAGCAGTACTTC
11	TRBV7-3	many	TRBJ2-3	NA	CASSDSDTQYF	TGTGCCAGCAGCGACTCCGATACGCAGTATTTT
14	TRBV6-2/TRBV6-3	many	TRBJ2-1	NA	CASLGFVSYNEQFF	TGTGCCAGCTTGGGCTTCGTTTCCTACAATGAGCAGTTCTTC
13	TRBV4-1	many	TRBJ1-1	TRBD1	CASRRTGGLGAFF	TGCGCCAGCAGAAGAACAGGGGGCCTGGGAGCTTTCTTT
12	TRBV20-1	many	TRBJ1-3	NA	CSADLRGNTIYF	TGCAGTGCTGATCTCAGGGGAAACACCATATATTTT
11	TRBV29-1	many	TRBJ2-7	NA	CSAFNTYEQYF	TGCAGCGCCTTCAACACCTACGAGCAGTACTTC
12	TRBV28	many	TRBJ2-1	NA	CASTIHRAEQFF	TGTGCCAGCACAATCCACCGGGCTGAGCAGTTCTTC
15	TRBV7-2	NA	TRBJ1-6	TRBD1	CASRPRTGMDSPLHF	TGTGCCAGCAGGCCCAGGACAGGGATGGATTCACCCCTCCACTTT
16	TRBV12-3/TRBV12-4	many	TRBJ2-2	NA	CASSFRLLQDTGELFF	TGTGCCAGCAGTTTCAGGCTACTTCAGGACACCGGGGAGCTGTTTTTT
13	TRBV11-1	many	TRBJ2-2	NA	CASSFGVTGELFF	TGTGCCAGCAGCTTCGGTGTGACCGGGGAGCTGTTTTTT
13	TRBV14	many	TRBJ2-1	NA	CASSQNGDNEQFF	TGTGCCAGCAGCCAAAATGGGGACAATGAGCAGTTCTTC
13	TRBV10-3	many	TRBJ1-2	NA	CAISKAWEYGYTF	TGTGCCATCAGTAAGGCGTGGGAGTATGGCTACACCTTC
15	TRBV29-1	many	TRBJ2-2	NA	CSVGLRDLNTGELFF	TGCAGCGTTGGGTTGCGAGACTTGAACACCGGGGAGCTGTTTTTT
14	TRBV2	many	TRBJ2-7	TRBD2	CASWGGRERYEQYF	TGTGCCAGCTGGGGGGGACGGGAACGCTACGAGCAGTACTTC
13	TRBV20-1	many	TRBJ2-7	NA	CSANSGVGYEQYF	TGCAGTGCTAACTCAGGAGTGGGCTACGAGCAGTACTTC
14	TRBV5-1	many	TRBJ1-2	NA	CASSFRGLNYGYTF	TGCGCCAGCAGCTTCAGGGGACTTAACTATGGCTACACCTTC
15	TRBV10-3	many	TRBJ2-1	NA	CAISESGGPGNEQFF	TGTGCCATCAGTGAGTCGGGGGGGCCGGGGAATGAGCAGTTCTTC
17	TRBV9	many	TRBJ2-5	TRBD2	CASSVARSGGALETQYF	TGTGCCAGCAGCGTAGCGAGAAGCGGGGGGGCTTTGGAGACCCAGTACTTC
15	TRBV13	many	TRBJ2-3	NA	CASSHLGGSTDTQYF	TGTGCCAGTTCCCACTTGGGTGGGTCCACAGATACGCAGTATTTT
15	TRBV29-1	many	TRBJ2-2	TRBD2	CSVEIAGVNTGELFF	TGCAGCGTCGAGATAGCGGGAGTAAATACCGGGGAGCTGTTTTTT
13	TRBV9	many	TRBJ2-1	TRBD1	CASSVDRAHEQFF	TGTGCCAGCAGCGTGGACAGGGCACATGAGCAGTTCTTC
14	TRBV6-5	many	TRBJ1-1	NA	CASSYSLEDTEAFF	TGTGCCAGCAGTTACTCGTTGGAGGACACTGAAGCTTTCTTT
13	TRBV12-3/TRBV12-4	many	TRBJ2-7	NA	CASSLFGSYEQYF	TGTGCCAGCAGTTTATTTGGCAGCTACGAGCAGTACTTC
16	TRBV7-2	many	TRBJ2-3	NA	CASSNPLRHATDTQYF	TGTGCCAGCAGCAACCCACTGAGACACGCCACAGATACGCAGTATTTT
14	TRBV13	many	TRBJ2-1	NA	CASSYQGTYNEQFF	TGTGCCAGCAGCTACCAAGGCACCTACAATGAGCAGTTCTTC
14	TRBV4-3	many	TRBJ2-5	NA	CASSQGVVDETQYF	TGCGCCAGCAGCCAAGGGGTGGTAGATGAGACCCAGTACTTC
15	TRBV10-3	many	TRBJ2-3	TRBD1	CAISVVTGGADTQYF	TGTGCCATCAGTGTGGTGACAGGGGGCGCAGATACGCAGTATTTT
18	TRBV28	many	TRBJ1-2	NA	CASSLEGGQWGARDGYTF	TGTGCCAGCAGTTTGGAAGGGGGACAATGGGGGGCCCGCGATGGCTACACCTTC
14	TRBV7-6	many	TRBJ2-3	TRBD1	CASSHETGPDTQYF	TGTGCCAGCAGCCACGAGACAGGGCCAGATACGCAGTATTTT
16	TRBV7-9	many	TRBJ2-5	NA	CASSLHPVLSSGAQYF	TGTGCCAGCAGCCTGCACCCCGTACTATCAAGTGGGGCCCAGTACTTC
15	TRBV20-1	many	TRBJ2-3	TRBD2	CSARTSRRTTDTQYF	TGCAGTGCTAGGACTAGCCGGAGGACGACAGATACGCAGTATTTT
11	TRBV13	many	TRBJ2-5	NA	CASSSTETQYF	TGTGCCAGCAGCTCTACAGAGACCCAGTACTTC
15	TRBV4-1	many	TRBJ2-1	TRBD2	CASSHVAGADNEQFF	TGCGCCAGCAGCCACGTAGCGGGAGCAGACAATGAGCAGTTCTTC
18	TRBV5-1	many	TRBJ2-7	NA	CASSLGSGLQLPSYEQYF	TGCGCCAGCAGCTTGGGGTCAGGGCTCCAGCTACCGTCCTACGAGCAGTACTTC
13	TRBV6-5	many	TRBJ2-7	TRBD1	CASGRDSSREQYF	TGTGCCAGCGGCAGGGACAGCTCAAGAGAGCAGTACTTC
20	TRBV11-3	many	TRBJ2-7	TRBD1	CASSLSSLPVRGPYSYEQYF	TGTGCCAGCAGCTTATCTTCTCTCCCTGTAAGGGGGCCCTACTCCTACGAGCAGTACTTC
18	TRBV4-3	NA	TRBJ2-2	NA	CASSQLTDKPLNTGELFF	TGCGCCAGCAGCCAATTGACCGACAAGCCCCTGAACACCGGGGAGCTGTTTTTT
15	TRBV29-1	many	TRBJ1-2	TRBD1	CSVEDQQGADYGYTF	TGCAGCGTTGAAGATCAGCAGGGGGCAGACTATGGCTACACCTTC
16	TRBV6-2/TRBV6-3	many	TRBJ1-1	NA	CASSYPPDSGDTEAFF	TGTGCCAGCAGTTACCCCCCTGACAGCGGGGACACTGAAGCTTTCTTT
12	TRBV5-4	few	TRBJ2-7	TRBD2	CASSWGGGEQYF	TGTGCCAGCAGCTGGGGGGGAGGCGAGCAGTACTTC